This paragraph covers one T cell receptor (beta chain) sequence. Antigen: not known. The CDR3 runs to 13 residues. Germline V gives CDR1 LNHNV, CDR2 YYDKDF (reference sequence). Trimming left V 4 bases short and J 6 bases short, with 10 bases between. The data are from a study of cytomegalovirus exposure and HLA in healthy donors. Study outcomes and limitations: TCR association rates varied by HLA locus in a later analysis, with DRB1 highest and HLA-C lowest. For TCR beta chains, V- and J-gene trimming was later linked to a missense DCLRE1C variant. Cytomegalovirus-associated status was assigned to about 180 TCR beta chains. CMV serostatus was the sole immune exposure information available.

It was with 60 Vbeta and 13 Jbeta primers that the PCR ran. Repertoires were generated with immunoSEQ multiplex PCR, while TCRdb's copy carries only in-frame clones and drops some. The data contain roughly 160,000 clones, approximately 80% of them singletons. The receptor was derived from a man between 18 and 35 years old in good health and CMV-seropositive. Sequencing was carried out using PBMCs. The chain is built from TRBV15 and TRBJ1-5; D is undetermined. In nucleotides, the CDR3 is TGTGCCACCAGCATGTATTCTTTTCAGCCCCAGCATTTT. Its translation is CATSMYSFQPQHF.